The present T cell receptor beta chain was sequenced within a study of early T cells in non-severe SARS-CoV-2 infection. In the study overall: The sequenced material was bulk RNA from unsorted whole blood, and its chains were unpaired. The study's findings and limits: Private and CD4 specificities were missed by VDJdb matching, skewed to anti-spike CD8.

This clonotype was counted many times. Its antigen is as yet unknown. TCRdb re-derived calls from the 5' RACE reads in MiXCR, one entry per CDR3 protein. In the table there are tens of thousands of distinct CDR3 sequences, approximately 8% of which are singletons. The V and J ends lost 6 bases and 7 bases respectively, with 13 bases between them. The CDR3 has 13 amino acids. This rearrangement joins TRBV12-3 or TRBV12-4 to TRBJ1-5; D call uncertain. The sequence derives from an adult who was a healthcare worker with PCR-confirmed SARS-CoV-2 infection or an uninfected control (not recorded which). Sequenced: whole blood. The CDR3 region is CASRDTLGQPQHF. CDR3 bases: TGTGCCAGCAGAGACACTTTAGGCCAGCCCCAGCATTTT.